One T cell receptor beta chain is described in this entry. This sample stems from a study of blood T cell repertoires in COVID-19. About the research overall: Acute-phase and convalescent COVID-19 samples originated in the United States, Italy and Spain. The analysed material was cDNA or gDNA that came from T cells, B-cell-depleted T cells, or PBMCs.

Original methodology: Reference gene primers were amplified, and this amplification served to estimate nucleated cell counts. Repertoires were generated with immunoSEQ multiplex PCR, while TCRdb's copy carries only in-frame clones and drops some. Clone size and the V and J calls come from that table; the DNA yielded D and trimming. The sample includes some 80,000 clones, 82% of them seen just once. There are 15 residues in the CDR3. Germline CDR1 and CDR2: MNHNY and SVGAGI (reference sequence). V trimming: 2 bases; J trimming: 0 bases; junction bases outside the gene matches: 3. The J gene is TRBJ2-7, the V gene TRBV6-6; 8 bases map to TRBD1. The receptor was derived from a human donor in a cohort sampled during active COVID-19. The sequenced sample was peripheral blood. Written as DNA, the CDR3 is TGTGCCAGCAGTTACCCCCAGGGGGCCTCCTACGAGCAGTACTTC. Amino acids: CASSYPQGASYEQYF.